These 8 T cell receptor beta chains were all obtained from the same sample, sequenced in a study of blood T cell repertoires in COVID-19. The assay was immunoSEQ multiplex PCR, and TCRdb's table has in-frame clones only and misses some. Found here are 55,000 to 75,000 clones, around nine tenths of them singletons; the top ten hold more than 8%. Sequencing was done on a sample of peripheral blood. All receptors come from a human donor in a cohort sampled during active COVID-19.

This clone showed up just once. The DNA for the CDR3 is TGTGCCAGCAGCCCTTCCCCCCTCCACTTT. Translated: CASSPSPLHF. The J gene is TRBJ1-6, the V gene TRBV21-1. TRBV21-1 is flagged as a pseudogene. The CDR3 extends over 10 amino acids.

This chain links TRBV20-1 with TRBJ1-3; 7 nucleotides line up with TRBD1. CDR1 is DFQATT, CDR2 SNEGSKA, per germline (reference sequence). V lost 3 bases, J lost 0 bases, and 20 bases stayed unmatched. This CDR3 contains 20 residues. This chain's CDR3 is CSASPSGGGATLDSGNTIYF. The CDR3 coding sequence is TGCAGTGCTAGTCCGAGTGGAGGGGGCGCAACATTGGACTCTGGAAACACCATATATTTT.

The V gene is TRBV5-4, the J gene TRBJ2-7; 7 bases agree with TRBD1. CDR3 length equals 14 residues. Germline CDR1 reads SGHNT; CDR2 reads YYREEE (reference sequence). The J segment lost 2 bases and the V segment lost 0 bases, leaving 2 bases of the junction unmatched. Written as DNA, the CDR3 is TGTGCCAGCAGCTTGGGGGACAGTCCCTACGAGCAGTACTTC. Encoded protein: CASSLGDSPYEQYF. Using reference TRBV5-4 and TRBJ2-7 for the parts outside the CDR3, the full variable domain is ETGVTQSPTHLIKTRGQQVTLRCSSQSGHNTVSWYQQALGQGPQFIFQYYREEENGRGNFPPRFSGLQFPNYSSELNVNALELDDSALYLCASSLGDSPYEQYFGPGTRLTVT.

The J gene is TRBJ1-1, the V gene TRBV5-1, with a weak D call TRBD1 (6 bases). The CDR3 totals 15 residues. Per germline, CDR1 SGHRS and CDR2 YFSETQ. V lost 1 base to trimming and J lost 2 bases, with 12 bases between them. In DNA, the CDR3 is TGCGCCAGCAGCTTGCGCCAGGGGAAAAACACTGAAGCTTTCTTT. Its translation: CASSLRQGKNTEAFF.

The chain carries TRBV27 and TRBJ2-7; 8 bases map to TRBD1. Losses at the gene ends were 4 bases for V and 3 bases for J; bases not matched to a gene: 2. Germline assignment: CDR1 MNHEY and CDR2 SMNVEV (reference sequence). This CDR3 has 13 amino acids. Written as DNA, the CDR3 is TGTGCCAGCAGTTGGGACAGGCGCTACGAGCAGTACTTC. Its translation is CASSWDRRYEQYF.

The chain carries TRBV12-3 or TRBV12-4 and TRBJ2-7; a weak D match, TRBD2 (5 bases). The V gene lost 6 bases and the J gene lost 6 bases, with 15 bases spanning the gap. There are 13 residues in the CDR3. The CDR3 sequence: CASSSTASGEQYF. Written as DNA, the CDR3 is TGTGCCAGCAGCTCAACAGCGAGCGGCGAGCAGTACTTC.

The V and J genes are TRBV14 and TRBJ2-1, with D uncertain. The ends were cut back, 6 bases at V and 8 bases at J, with 14 bases in the middle. The V gene's germline CDR1 is SGHDN and CDR2 FVKESK. The CDR3 covers 13 residues. The CDR3 spells CASSPTFADEQFF. CDR3 DNA sequence: TGTGCCAGCAGTCCCACTTTTGCGGATGAGCAGTTCTTC.

The J gene is TRBJ2-5, the V gene TRBV2; TRBD2 aligns across 10 bases. CDR1 is SNHLY, CDR2 FYNNEI, per germline. J was trimmed by 1 base and V by 6 bases; bases with no gene match: 11. The CDR3 sequence is 17 residues long. CDR3 bases: TGTGCCAGCAGACCCAGGGGGGTAGCGGGGGGCCAAGAGACCCAGTACTTC. The encoded protein is CASRPRGVAGGQETQYF.